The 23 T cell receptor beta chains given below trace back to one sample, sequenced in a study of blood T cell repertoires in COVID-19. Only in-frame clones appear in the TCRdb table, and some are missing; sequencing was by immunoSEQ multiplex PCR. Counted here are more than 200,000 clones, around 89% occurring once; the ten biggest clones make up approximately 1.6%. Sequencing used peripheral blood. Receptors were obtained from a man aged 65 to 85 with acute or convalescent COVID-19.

The CDR3 DNA sequence: TGTGCCAGCCGCGAGACCGGGGAGCTGTTTTTT. Amino acids: CASRETGELFF. The genes are TRBV3-1 (or the pseudogene TRBV3-2) and TRBJ2-2; D not resolved. Germline CDR1 is LGHDT and CDR2 is YNNKEL (reference sequence). V lost 8 bases and J lost 5, with 6 bases in between. CDR3 length: 11 residues.

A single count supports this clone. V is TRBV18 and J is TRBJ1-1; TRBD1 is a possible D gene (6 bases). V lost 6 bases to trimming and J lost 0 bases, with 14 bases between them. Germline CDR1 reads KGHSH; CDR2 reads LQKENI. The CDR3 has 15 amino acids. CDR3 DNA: TGTGCCAGCTCGGACCGTCAGGGGATGAACACTGAAGCTTTCTTT. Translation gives CASSDRQGMNTEAFF.

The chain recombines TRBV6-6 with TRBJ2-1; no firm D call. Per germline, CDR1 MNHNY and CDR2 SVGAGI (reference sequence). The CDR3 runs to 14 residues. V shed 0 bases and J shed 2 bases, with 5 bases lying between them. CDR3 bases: TGTGCCAGCAGTTACTCTACAGCCTACAATGAGCAGTTCTTC. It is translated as CASSYSTAYNEQFF.

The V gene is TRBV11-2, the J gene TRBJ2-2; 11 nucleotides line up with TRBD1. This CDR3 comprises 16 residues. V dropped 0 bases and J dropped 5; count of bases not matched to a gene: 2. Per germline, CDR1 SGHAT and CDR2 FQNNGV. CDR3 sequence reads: CASSLERDRGTGELFF. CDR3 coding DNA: TGTGCCAGCAGCTTAGAGCGGGACAGGGGGACCGGGGAGCTGTTTTTT.

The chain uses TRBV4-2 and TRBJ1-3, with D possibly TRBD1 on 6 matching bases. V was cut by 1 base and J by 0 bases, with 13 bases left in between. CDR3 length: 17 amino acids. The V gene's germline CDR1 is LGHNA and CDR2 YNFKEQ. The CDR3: CASSQAGHRVSGNTIYF. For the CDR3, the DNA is TGTGCCAGCAGCCAAGCTGGGCACAGGGTCTCTGGAAACACCATATATTTT.

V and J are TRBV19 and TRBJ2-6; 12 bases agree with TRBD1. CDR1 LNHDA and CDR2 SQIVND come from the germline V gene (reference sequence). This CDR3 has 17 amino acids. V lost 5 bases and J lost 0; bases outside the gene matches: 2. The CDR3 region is CASSPGQGASGANVLTF. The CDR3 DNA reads TGTGCCAGTAGTCCGGGACAGGGGGCCTCTGGGGCCAACGTCCTGACTTTC.

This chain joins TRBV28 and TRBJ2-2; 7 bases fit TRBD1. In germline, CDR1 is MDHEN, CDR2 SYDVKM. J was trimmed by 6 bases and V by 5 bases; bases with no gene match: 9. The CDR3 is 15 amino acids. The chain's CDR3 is CASSLGRGWPGELFF. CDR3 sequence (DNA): TGTGCCAGCAGTCTCGGCAGGGGGTGGCCCGGGGAGCTGTTTTTT.

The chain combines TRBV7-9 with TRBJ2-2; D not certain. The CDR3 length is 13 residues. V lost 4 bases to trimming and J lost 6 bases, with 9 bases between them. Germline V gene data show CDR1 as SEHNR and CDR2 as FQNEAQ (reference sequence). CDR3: CASSSSSSGELFF. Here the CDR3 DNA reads TGTGCCAGCAGCTCCAGTAGCTCCGGGGAGCTGTTTTTT.

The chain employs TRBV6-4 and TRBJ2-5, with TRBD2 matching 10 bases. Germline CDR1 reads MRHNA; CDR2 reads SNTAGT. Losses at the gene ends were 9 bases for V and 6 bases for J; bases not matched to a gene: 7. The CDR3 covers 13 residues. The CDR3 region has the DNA TGTGCCAGAGGAGCGGGAGGGAGAAAGACCCAGTACTTC. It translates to CARGAGGRKTQYF.

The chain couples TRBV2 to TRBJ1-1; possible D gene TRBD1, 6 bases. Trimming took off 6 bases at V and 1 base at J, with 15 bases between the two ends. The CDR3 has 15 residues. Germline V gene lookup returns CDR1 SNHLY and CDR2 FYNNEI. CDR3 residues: CASRMGHLKNTEAFF. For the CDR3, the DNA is TGTGCCAGCAGAATGGGACACCTTAAGAACACTGAAGCTTTCTTT.

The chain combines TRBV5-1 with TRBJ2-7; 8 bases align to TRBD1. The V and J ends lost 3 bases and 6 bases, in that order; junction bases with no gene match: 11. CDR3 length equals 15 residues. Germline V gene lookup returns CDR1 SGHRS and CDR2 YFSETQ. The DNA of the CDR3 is TGCGCCAGCAGCTCGACTGGGCAGGGGGCTAGCGAGCAGTACTTC. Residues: CASSSTGQGASEQYF.

CDR3 nucleotide sequence: TGTGCCAGCAGCTTGGGACAGGGAGAGTTGTTTTTT. This sequence encodes CASSLGQGELFF. The chain employs TRBV11-3 and TRBJ2-2, with TRBD1 identical over 9 bases. V lost 3 bases to trimming and J lost 15 bases; unmatched junction nucleotides: 5. The CDR3 is 12 amino acids. The germline V gene has CDR1 SGHNT and CDR2 YENEEA.

The CDR3 nucleotides are TGTGCCAGCAGCTTAGATAGAGTGTATGTAGCTAACTATGGCTACACCTTC. Protein: CASSLDRVYVANYGYTF. V usage is TRBV7-9 and J usage is TRBJ1-2; D is unclear. V was clipped by 1 base and J by 0 bases, with 15 bases between them. Germline V CDR1 and CDR2: SEHNR, FQNEAQ (reference sequence). This CDR3 is built from 17 residues.

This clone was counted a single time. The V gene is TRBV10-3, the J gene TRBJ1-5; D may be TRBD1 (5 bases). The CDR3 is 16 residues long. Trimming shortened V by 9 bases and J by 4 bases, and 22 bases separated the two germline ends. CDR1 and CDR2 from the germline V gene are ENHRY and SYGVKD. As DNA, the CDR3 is TGTGCCATGGAACAGGTGTCGTCAATCGAGAATCAGCCCCAGCATTTT. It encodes CAMEQVSSIENQPQHF.

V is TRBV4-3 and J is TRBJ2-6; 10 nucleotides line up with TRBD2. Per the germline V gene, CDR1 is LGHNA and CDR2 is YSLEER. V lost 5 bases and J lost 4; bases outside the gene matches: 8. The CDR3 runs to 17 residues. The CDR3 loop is CASSETSGTHGANVLTF. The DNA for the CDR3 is TGCGCCAGCAGCGAAACTAGCGGGACTCACGGGGCCAACGTCCTGACTTTC.

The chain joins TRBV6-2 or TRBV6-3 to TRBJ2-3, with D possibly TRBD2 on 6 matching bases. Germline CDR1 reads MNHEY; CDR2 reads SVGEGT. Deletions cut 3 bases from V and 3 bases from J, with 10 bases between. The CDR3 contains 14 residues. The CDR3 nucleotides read TGTGCCAGCAGTTATCGGGGGAGAACAGATACGCAGTATTTT. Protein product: CASSYRGRTDTQYF.

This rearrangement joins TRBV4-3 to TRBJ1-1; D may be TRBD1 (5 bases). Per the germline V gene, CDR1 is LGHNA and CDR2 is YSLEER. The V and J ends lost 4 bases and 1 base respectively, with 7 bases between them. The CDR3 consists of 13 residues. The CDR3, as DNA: TGCGCCAGCAGCCGAGACAGGAACACTGAAGCTTTCTTT. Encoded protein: CASSRDRNTEAFF.

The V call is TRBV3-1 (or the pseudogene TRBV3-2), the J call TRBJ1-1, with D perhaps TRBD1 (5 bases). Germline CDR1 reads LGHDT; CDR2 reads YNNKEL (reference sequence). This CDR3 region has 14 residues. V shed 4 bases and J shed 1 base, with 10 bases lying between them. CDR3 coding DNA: TGTGCCAGCAGCCGCTCGGACACGAACACTGAAGCTTTCTTT. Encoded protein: CASSRSDTNTEAFF.

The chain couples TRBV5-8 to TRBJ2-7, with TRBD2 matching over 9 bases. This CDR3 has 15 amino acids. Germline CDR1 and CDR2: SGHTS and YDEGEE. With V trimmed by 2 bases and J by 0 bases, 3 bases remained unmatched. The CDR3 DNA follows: TGTGCCAGCAGCTTCCGACTAGCGGCCTCCTACGAGCAGTACTTC. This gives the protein CASSFRLAASYEQYF. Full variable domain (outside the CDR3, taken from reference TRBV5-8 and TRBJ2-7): EAGVTQSPTHLIKTRGQQATLRCSPISGHTSVYWYQQALGLGLQFLLWYDEGEERNRGNFPPRFSGRQFPNYSSELNVNALELEDSALYLCASSFRLAASYEQYFGPGTRLTVT.

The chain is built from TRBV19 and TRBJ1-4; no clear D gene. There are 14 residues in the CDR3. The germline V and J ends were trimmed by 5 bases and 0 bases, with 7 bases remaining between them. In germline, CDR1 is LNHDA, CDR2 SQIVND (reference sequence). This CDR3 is CASSGGTTNEKLFF. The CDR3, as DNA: TGTGCCAGTAGTGGAGGGACAACTAATGAAAAACTGTTTTTT.

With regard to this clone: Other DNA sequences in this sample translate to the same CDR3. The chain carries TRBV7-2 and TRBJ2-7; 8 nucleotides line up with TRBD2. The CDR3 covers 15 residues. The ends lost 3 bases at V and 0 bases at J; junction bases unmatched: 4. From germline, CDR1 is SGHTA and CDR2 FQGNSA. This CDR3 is CASSLGGGSSYEQYF. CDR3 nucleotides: TGTGCCAGCAGCTTGGGCGGGGGGAGCTCCTACGAGCAGTACTTC.

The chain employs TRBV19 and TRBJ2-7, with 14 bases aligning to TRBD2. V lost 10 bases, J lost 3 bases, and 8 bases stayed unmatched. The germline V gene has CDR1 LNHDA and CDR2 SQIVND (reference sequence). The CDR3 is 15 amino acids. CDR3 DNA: TGTGCCACCTCAAGAGGGACTAGCGGGAGCTACGAGCAGTACTTC. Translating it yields CATSRGTSGSYEQYF.

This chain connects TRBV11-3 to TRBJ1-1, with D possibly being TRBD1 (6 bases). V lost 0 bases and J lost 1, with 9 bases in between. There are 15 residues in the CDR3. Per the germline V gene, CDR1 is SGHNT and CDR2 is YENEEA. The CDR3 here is CASSLDAGANTEAFF. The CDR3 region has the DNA TGTGCCAGCAGCTTAGACGCGGGGGCGAACACTGAAGCTTTCTTT.